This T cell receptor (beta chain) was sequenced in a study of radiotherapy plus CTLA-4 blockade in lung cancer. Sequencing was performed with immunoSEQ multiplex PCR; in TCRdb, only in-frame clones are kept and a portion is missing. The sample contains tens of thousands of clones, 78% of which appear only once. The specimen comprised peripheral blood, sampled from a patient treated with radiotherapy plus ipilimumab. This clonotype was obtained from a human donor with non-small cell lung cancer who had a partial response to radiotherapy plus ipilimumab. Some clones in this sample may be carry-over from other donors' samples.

CDR3 nucleotide sequence: TGTGCCAGCAGCTTAAGCTCCCGCACAGATACGCAGTATTTT. Its protein product is CASSLSSRTDTQYF. J is TRBJ2-3 and V is TRBV7-6; D unclear. The V end was cut by 2 bases, the J end by 1 base, with 7 bases between. This CDR3 spans 14 amino acids. From germline, CDR1 is SGHVS and CDR2 FNYEAQ.